This T cell receptor (beta chain) was sequenced in a study of T cells after yellow fever vaccination. Findings of the study overall: Only a small proportion of the clonotypes turned up in both the CD4 and the CD8 compartments, likely arising from convergent recombination. Post-booster reappearance was seen for most primary-vaccination clones (about 96% CD4, roughly 86% CD8). Any FACS-sorted repertoire could hold abundant clonotypes that contaminate it from the bulk population.

Germline V gene data show CDR1 as LGHDT and CDR2 as YNNKEL (reference sequence). V dropped 6 bases and J dropped 6 bases, with 8 bases sitting between them. This CDR3 region has 12 residues. TCRdb recomputed calls from the 5' RACE reads with MiXCR, one row per CDR3 protein. In the table there are 200,000 to 300,000 distinct CDR3 sequences, more than 3.5% of which are singletons. This clonotype was seen at least ten times. Its antigen remains unknown. Material: PBMCs, obtained 15 days after the yellow fever booster vaccination. The origin of this receptor is a man younger than 35 who received the YFV17D yellow fever vaccine. The chain carries TRBV3-1 and TRBJ2-2, with D uncertain. The CDR3 loop reads CASSRIPGELFF. Here the CDR3 DNA reads TGTGCCAGCAGTCGTATCCCCGGGGAGCTGTTTTTT.